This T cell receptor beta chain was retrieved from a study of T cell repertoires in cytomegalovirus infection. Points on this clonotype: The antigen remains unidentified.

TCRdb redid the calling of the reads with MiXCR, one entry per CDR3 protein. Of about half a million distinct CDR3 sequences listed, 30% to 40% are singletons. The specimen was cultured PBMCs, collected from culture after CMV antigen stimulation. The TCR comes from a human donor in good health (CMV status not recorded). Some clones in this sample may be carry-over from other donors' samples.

The CDR3 loop is CASSLAGVGNNEQFF. CDR3 in DNA: TGTGCCAGCAGCCTAGCGGGAGTGGGGAACAATGAGCAGTTCTTC. The rearrangement uses TRBV6-2 or TRBV6-3 and TRBJ2-1; TRBD2 matches 10 bases. V was clipped by 6 bases and J by 5 bases; unmatched bases: 7. The CDR3 is 15 residues long. The germline V gene has CDR1 MNHEY and CDR2 SVGEGT.